These 18 T cell receptor beta chains came from one sample sequenced in a study of blood T cell repertoires in COVID-19. Clones were read by immunoSEQ multiplex PCR, and TCRdb kept only the in-frame ones, dropping some. This table has approximately 32,000 clones, around 88% appearing once. Sequencing used peripheral blood. The receptors come from a human donor in a cohort sampled during active COVID-19.

The V gene is TRBV6-5, the J gene TRBJ1-6; D is perhaps TRBD1 (5 bases). Trimming cost V 6 bases and J 2 bases, with 8 bases left between them. Germline V gene lookup returns CDR1 MNHEY and CDR2 SVGAGI. The CDR3 is 14 residues long. DNA for the CDR3: TGTGCCAGCAGGTTGGACACCTATAATTCACCCCTCCACTTT. Encoded protein: CASRLDTYNSPLHF.

CDR3 in DNA: TGTGCCAGCAGTTCCTTAAACAGGGAAGTCAATCAGCCCCAGCATTTT. Amino acids: CASSSLNREVNQPQHF. The chain links TRBV7-2 to TRBJ1-5, with D perhaps matching TRBD1 (6 bases). Between the trimmed V and J ends, which lost 6 bases and 3 bases, there was a span of 18 bases. Germline V gene sequence: CDR1 SGHTA, CDR2 FQGNSA. There are 16 residues in the CDR3.

V and J are TRBV7-3 and TRBJ2-3; tentatively, D is TRBD2 (6 bases). CDR3 length equals 13 residues. Germline CDR1 SGHTA, CDR2 FQGTGA. Trimming took 4 bases from V and 5 from J, leaving 10 bases between them. CDR3 in amino acids: CASSSLAVDTQYF. In DNA, the CDR3 is TGTGCCAGCAGCTCCTTAGCGGTAGATACGCAGTATTTT.

This chain links TRBV30 with TRBJ2-5; D may be TRBD1 (6 bases). Trimming removed 5 bases at V and 1 base at J, with 17 bases between. Germline V gene lookup returns CDR1 GTSNPN and CDR2 SVGIG (reference sequence). This CDR3 comprises 15 residues. CDR3 protein: CAWGRHGGLQETQYF. In DNA form, the CDR3 reads TGTGCCTGGGGGCGACATGGGGGCCTCCAAGAGACCCAGTACTTC.

This clone came up once. The rearrangement joins TRBV6-5 to TRBJ2-7; tentatively, D is TRBD1 (5 bases). Germline CDR1 is MNHEY and CDR2 is SVGAGI. Deletions cut 4 bases from V and 4 bases from J, with 17 bases between. The CDR3 has 15 amino acids. This chain's CDR3 is CASSFRKWGNYEQYF. The CDR3 nucleotides read TGTGCCAGCAGTTTCCGTAAGTGGGGCAATTACGAGCAGTACTTC.

This clone appeared a single time. The genes are TRBV2 and TRBJ1-2, with D perhaps TRBD1 (6 bases). The CDR3 sequence is 14 residues long. The germline V gene encodes CDR1 SNHLY and CDR2 FYNNEI. The ends were cut back, 6 bases at V and 4 bases at J, with 15 bases in the middle. DNA of the CDR3: TGTGCCAGCAGCGTCACAGGGCCCGGCTATGGCTACACCTTC. The encoded protein is CASSVTGPGYGYTF. The full variable domain, its missing parts supplied by reference TRBV2 and TRBJ1-2, is EPEVTQTPSHQVTQMGQEVILRCVPISNHLYFYWYRQILGQKVEFLVSFYNNEISEKSEIFDDQFSVERPDGSNFTLKIRSTKLEDSAMYFCASSVTGPGYGYTFGSGTRLTVV.

The CDR3 reads CASKIGTGQDYEQYF. DNA of the CDR3: TGCGCCAGCAAAATCGGGACAGGTCAGGACTACGAGCAGTACTTC. The rearrangement uses TRBV5-1 and TRBJ2-7; 8 positions match TRBD1. The CDR3 spans 15 residues. V was clipped by 6 bases and J by 3 bases; unmatched bases: 11. Germline values: CDR1 SGHRS, CDR2 YFSETQ.

CDR3 DNA sequence: TGTGCCAGCAGCGCGACAGGGACCTCCTACGAGCAGTACTTC. Protein sequence: CASSATGTSYEQYF. The chain couples TRBV9 to TRBJ2-7, with 7 bases that match TRBD1. V lost 3 bases to trimming and J lost 0 bases; unmatched junction nucleotides: 3. The germline V gene has CDR1 SGDLS and CDR2 YYNGEE. This CDR3 region has 14 residues.

This clone was counted a single time. The V and J genes are TRBV11-2 and TRBJ1-6; TRBD1 might be the D (6 bases). Germline loops: CDR1 SGHAT, CDR2 FQNNGV. V was shortened by 2 bases and J by 0 bases, with 14 bases between the two germline ends. The CDR3 spans 18 residues. The DNA for the CDR3 is TGTGCCAGCAGCTTAATTTTGCAGGGGAGCTCCTATAATTCACCCCTCCACTTT. Protein: CASSLILQGSSYNSPLHF.

The chain couples TRBV6-6 to TRBJ2-3; D not certain. V was cut by 5 bases and J by 3 bases, with 3 bases left in between. This CDR3 region has 11 residues. CDR1 is MNHNY, CDR2 SVGAGI, per germline (reference sequence). The CDR3 here is CASSPTDTQYF. For the CDR3, the DNA is TGTGCCAGCAGTCCGACAGATACGCAGTATTTT.

The J gene is TRBJ2-5, the V gene TRBV7-6, with a possible D match to TRBD1 (5 bases). CDR3 size: 15 residues. The V gene lost 0 bases and the J gene lost 7 bases, with 15 bases spanning the gap. Per the germline V gene, CDR1 is SGHVS and CDR2 is FNYEAQ. CDR3 in DNA: TGTGCCAGCAGCTTAGCCTGGGGCAGCCCTGGGACCCAGTACTTC. Residues: CASSLAWGSPGTQYF.

This chain links TRBV30 with TRBJ1-6; 7 nucleotides line up with TRBD1. Trimming cost V 0 bases and J 8 bases; bases outside gene matches: 4. CDR3 length: 14 amino acids. Germline loops: CDR1 GTSNPN, CDR2 SVGIG (reference sequence). The CDR3 sequence is CAWSVVGGDSPLHF. The DNA for the CDR3 is TGTGCCTGGAGTGTAGTAGGGGGCGATTCACCCCTCCACTTT.

The chain recombines TRBV10-2 with TRBJ2-7; no definite D call. V gave up 6 bases and J gave up 0 bases, with 6 bases separating them. CDR1 is WSHSY and CDR2 is SAAADI in the germline V gene. The CDR3 runs to 12 residues. Here the CDR3 DNA reads TGCGCCAGCAGCGGAGCCTCCTACGAGCAGTACTTC. Amino acids: CASSGASYEQYF.

The V call is TRBV30, the J call TRBJ2-2; 7 bases agree with TRBD1. This CDR3 comprises 14 residues. V shed 4 bases, J shed 5 bases, and the junction held 7 bases outside the gene matches. Germline values: CDR1 GTSNPN, CDR2 SVGIG (reference sequence). CDR3 region: CAWINRGRTGELFF. CDR3 nucleotides: TGTGCCTGGATAAACAGGGGACGGACCGGGGAGCTGTTTTTT.

The V gene is TRBV3-1 (or the pseudogene TRBV3-2), the J gene TRBJ2-3, with 12 bases fitting TRBD2. CDR1 and CDR2 (germline): LGHDT, YNNKEL (reference sequence). V was clipped by 4 bases and J by 2 bases; unmatched bases: 7. This CDR3 has 17 amino acids. Here the CDR3 reads CASSPRLAGVTTDTQYF. The CDR3 DNA is TGTGCCAGCAGCCCCCGACTAGCGGGGGTCACCACAGATACGCAGTATTTT.

The V call is TRBV10-1, the J call TRBJ2-1, with D hard to call. Germline V gives CDR1 WNHNN, CDR2 SYGVQD (reference sequence). V was cut by 3 bases and J by 1 base, with 7 bases left in between. This CDR3 is built from 14 residues. The DNA for the CDR3 is TGCGCCAGCAGTGACCCCCCTTCCTACAATGAGCAGTTCTTC. Translating it yields CASSDPPSYNEQFF.

This chain joins TRBV21-1 and TRBJ1-6; the table names TRBD1, a call not compared with the DNA. TRBV21-1 is a documented pseudogene. CDR3 length: 17 residues. CDR3 nucleotides: TGTGCCAGCAGCAAAGCGCGAGGACAGGCTCCCAATTCACCCCTCCACTTT. Its translation is CASSKARGQAPNSPLHF.

The chain carries TRBV27 and TRBJ1-6; D perhaps matches TRBD1 (5 bases). Germline lookup yields CDR1 MNHEY and CDR2 SMNVEV (reference sequence). This CDR3 comprises 14 residues. V dropped 5 bases and J dropped 10 bases, with 15 bases sitting between them. For the CDR3, the DNA is TGTGCCAGCAGTCTGGGCCCGGAGGGGTCACCCCTCCACTTT. Translating gives CASSLGPEGSPLHF.